The 27 T cell receptor beta chains below come from one sample, sequenced in a study of T cell changes during pregnancy in multiple sclerosis (dated by TCRdb to the late 2010s). Receptors were amplified or captured by the immunoSEQ multiplex PCR assay. Sourced from immuneACCESS, this table was stored by TCRdb with only in-frame sequences that have V and J called. A share of the clones is absent; for the studies checked, an unresolved V gene accounts for under half, and the remainder has no known explanation. The sample contains more than 45,000 clones, around 90% of them found a single time. The ten largest clonotypes hold 0.2% to 0.3% of the sample. Here the sequenced sample was CD4+ T cells from peripheral blood mononuclear cells, taken in the second trimester of pregnancy. The source of these receptors is a female donor with multiple sclerosis, enrolled in a pregnancy study.

The J gene is TRBJ2-4, the V gene TRBV6-1; perhaps TRBD2 as D (5 bases). Germline values: CDR1 MNHNS, CDR2 SASEGT. The V end lost 0 bases, the J end lost 0 bases, and 6 bases lay between the germline ends. This CDR3 has 15 amino acids. The CDR3 DNA is TGTGCCAGCAGTGAAGCTGGACTAGCCAAAAACATTCAGTACTTC. It specifies CASSEAGLAKNIQYF.

This chain uses TRBV7-9 with TRBJ1-1; 12 bases map to TRBD1. V dropped 0 bases and J dropped 5; count of bases not matched to a gene: 10. This CDR3 spans 18 amino acids. Germline lookup yields CDR1 SEHNR and CDR2 FQNEAQ (reference sequence). The CDR3 bases are TGTGCCAGCAGCTTAGCCAACTGGGGACAGGGGGCGCGGACTGAAGCTTTCTTT. Amino acids: CASSLANWGQGARTEAFF.

The chain has TRBV19 and TRBJ2-7; 10 bases match TRBD2. This CDR3 comprises 18 residues. The germline V gene has CDR1 LNHDA and CDR2 SQIVND (reference sequence). V lost 1 base and J lost 0; bases outside the gene matches: 9. The CDR3 loop reads CASSIVAASGGSSYEQYF. CDR3 bases: TGTGCCAGTAGTATAGTGGCGGCTAGCGGGGGAAGCTCCTACGAGCAGTACTTC.

The chain employs TRBV6-1 and TRBJ2-5, with D perhaps TRBD2 (6 bases). This CDR3 region has 14 residues. The V and J ends lost 3 bases and 5 bases respectively, with 13 bases between them. CDR1 MNHNS and CDR2 SASEGT come from the germline V gene. The DNA for the CDR3 is TGTGCCAGCAGTGACCCGGGAGCGGAGGAGACCCAGTACTTC. Its translation is CASSDPGAEETQYF.

This rearrangement joins TRBV10-2 to TRBJ1-4; the D is unclear. CDR3 length: 15 residues. V was trimmed by 4 bases and J by 8 bases, leaving 17 bases between them. Per the germline V gene, CDR1 is WSHSY and CDR2 is SAAADI. The CDR3 region has the DNA TGCGCCAGCAGTGTGTCGGGCACTCGTGAGGAAAAACTGTTTTTT. The encoded protein is CASSVSGTREEKLFF.

In this sample, this clone turned up once. The chain employs TRBV18 and TRBJ2-6; 8 bases agree with TRBD1. Germline CDR1 and CDR2: KGHSH and LQKENI. The junction had 11 bases not matched to a gene; V was cut back by 1 base and J by 0 bases. This CDR3 is built from 20 residues. DNA for the CDR3: TGTGCCAGCTCACCACTGAATCAGGGGGCGTTGAGCTCTGGGGCCAACGTCCTGACTTTC. It yields the protein CASSPLNQGALSSGANVLTF.

The rearrangement joins TRBV7-7 to TRBJ2-5; D might be TRBD2 (7 bases). The length of the CDR3 is 16 residues. The V and J ends lost 5 bases and 5 bases respectively, with 21 bases between them. The germline gives CDR1 SSHAT, CDR2 FNYEAQ (reference sequence). Written as DNA, the CDR3 is TGTGCCAGCAGCCCCGACATGGGGGGGGCATGGGAGACCCAGTACTTC. Its translation: CASSPDMGGAWETQYF. The full variable domain, in which reference TRBV7-7 and TRBJ2-5 provide the parts outside the CDR3, is GAGVSQSPRYKVTKRGQDVTLRCDPISSHATLYWYQQALGQGPEFLTYFNYEAQPDKSGLPSDRFSAERPEGSISTLTIQRTEQRDSAMYRCASSPDMGGAWETQYFGPGTRLLVL.

V gene TRBV7-9 combines with J gene TRBJ1-2; D possibly corresponds to TRBD1 (6 bases). The ends were cut back, 3 bases at V and 8 bases at J, with 13 bases in the middle. The CDR3 loop spans 13 amino acids. The germline V gene encodes CDR1 SEHNR and CDR2 FQNEAQ (reference sequence). The CDR3 DNA reads as TGTGCCAGCAGCTTCAGGGGCCGGGGAGGCTACACCTTC. Its translation: CASSFRGRGGYTF. Looking up the rest from reference TRBV7-9 and TRBJ1-2 gives the full variable domain: DTGVSQNPRHKITKRGQNVTFRCDPISEHNRLYWYRQTLGQGPEFLTYFQNEAQLEKSRLLSDRFSAERPKGSFSTLEIQRTEQGDSAMYLCASSFRGRGGYTFGSGTRLTVV.

The CDR3 sequence: CASSRLAGDSYEQYF. The CDR3 DNA reads as TGTGCCAGTAGTCGACTAGCGGGAGACTCCTACGAGCAGTACTTC. This rearrangement joins TRBV19 to TRBJ2-7; 12 nucleotides line up with TRBD2. CDR3 length: 15 residues. Germline trimming cut 5 bases from V and 0 bases from J; bases unmatched to any gene: 2. Germline CDR1 reads LNHDA; CDR2 reads SQIVND (reference sequence).

J is TRBJ2-1 and V is TRBV18; D gene ambiguous. CDR1 is KGHSH, CDR2 LQKENI, per germline. V gave up 4 bases and J gave up 7 bases, with 26 bases separating them. CDR3 size: 18 residues. The CDR3 DNA follows: TGTGCCAGCTCACGGCGGATAGGCGACTCCCAACTCGGTAATGAGCAGTTCTTC. This codes for CASSRRIGDSQLGNEQFF.

A remark on this clone: The junction departs from the called germline gene at one end, perhaps through a read error. The rearrangement links TRBV7-7 to TRBJ2-1; TRBD2 aligns across 11 bases. Per germline, CDR1 SSHAT and CDR2 FNYEAQ (reference sequence). The CDR3 is made up of 13 amino acids. As DNA, the CDR3 is TGTGCTAGCAGCGCCGGGACTAGCGGTGAGCAGTTCTTC. It translates to CASSAGTSGEQFF.

This clone was observed a single time. This chain links TRBV2 with TRBJ2-5, with TRBD2 as a possible D gene (6 bases). V was pared by 7 bases and J by 4 bases, with 16 bases between. Per the germline V gene, CDR1 is SNHLY and CDR2 is FYNNEI. The CDR3 is made up of 14 amino acids. The CDR3 spells CASTIPGGGETQYF. The CDR3 region has the DNA TGTGCCAGCACCATCCCCGGGGGAGGAGAGACCCAGTACTTC.

The V call is TRBV19, the J call TRBJ1-6, with D unresolved. Germline assignment: CDR1 LNHDA and CDR2 SQIVND (reference sequence). This CDR3 spans 15 amino acids. The V gene lost 7 bases and the J gene lost 0 bases, with 10 bases spanning the gap. This CDR3 is CASTGKGSYNSPLHF. CDR3 coding DNA: TGTGCCAGTACCGGGAAGGGCTCCTATAATTCACCCCTCCACTTT.

The genes are TRBV10-3 and TRBJ2-7; 10 bases fit TRBD2. With V trimmed by 10 bases and J by 0 bases, 9 bases remained unmatched. The V gene's germline CDR1 is ENHRY and CDR2 SYGVKD. The CDR3 totals 15 residues. CDR3 loop: CASGLAVRGSYEQYF. DNA of the CDR3: TGTGCCAGTGGACTAGCGGTAAGAGGCTCCTACGAGCAGTACTTC.

The chain uses TRBV27 and TRBJ2-7; a possible D gene is TRBD1 (5 bases). Germline V lookup: CDR1 MNHEY, CDR2 SMNVEV (reference sequence). Trimming left V 2 bases short and J 4 bases short, with 12 bases between. This CDR3 spans 14 amino acids. The CDR3, as DNA: TGTGCCAGCAGTTTAAACAGGCTTGGTTACGAGCAGTACTTC. This sequence encodes CASSLNRLGYEQYF.

The V call is TRBV7-2, the J call TRBJ1-1; D gene unclear. Deletions cut 1 base from V and 5 bases from J, with 11 bases between. CDR1 is SGHTA, CDR2 FQGNSA, per germline. CDR3 length: 14 residues. The CDR3 region is CASSLVSRETEAFF. In DNA form, the CDR3 reads TGTGCCAGCAGCTTAGTCTCTCGGGAAACTGAAGCTTTCTTT.

The chain uses TRBV10-3 and TRBJ1-2; 8 bases match TRBD1. The length of the CDR3 is 16 residues. Germline loops: CDR1 ENHRY, CDR2 SYGVKD. The V gene end was trimmed by 0 bases and the J gene end by 5 bases; junction bases not matched to a gene: 8. The DNA of the CDR3 is TGTGCCATCAGTGAGTCGATGACGGACAGGGTGTATGGCTACACCTTC. Protein sequence: CAISESMTDRVYGYTF.

The rearrangement joins TRBV15 to TRBJ2-5; 12 bases line up with TRBD2. The CDR3 loop spans 16 amino acids. V lost 2 bases, J lost 6 bases, and 7 bases stayed unmatched. Germline V gene lookup returns CDR1 LNHNV and CDR2 YYDKDF (reference sequence). CDR3 DNA: TGTGCCACCAGCAGACCTAGCGGGGGGGCCTTGAAGACCCAGTACTTC. Translation: CATSRPSGGALKTQYF.

The genes are TRBV10-3 and TRBJ2-7, with 9 bases lining up with TRBD1. The V gene's germline CDR1 is ENHRY and CDR2 SYGVKD. V was clipped by 6 bases and J by 2 bases; unmatched bases: 5. The CDR3 length is 14 residues. This chain's CDR3 is CAIRKTGGTYEQYF. The CDR3 DNA reads TGTGCCATCAGGAAGACAGGGGGGACCTACGAGCAGTACTTC.

The chain carries TRBV5-1 and TRBJ1-5; TRBD1 matches 9 bases. The ends lost 4 bases at V and 4 bases at J; junction bases unmatched: 6. The germline V gene has CDR1 SGHRS and CDR2 YFSETQ. The CDR3 runs to 15 residues. The chain's CDR3 is CASSETGGGNQPQHF. The CDR3 nucleotides are TGCGCCAGCAGCGAAACAGGGGGCGGAAATCAGCCCCAGCATTTT.

The chain employs TRBV5-1 and TRBJ2-7; maybe TRBD1 (5 bases). This CDR3 is 15 amino acids long. With 4 bases removed from V and 0 bases from J, the gap between germline ends came to 14 bases. CDR1 is SGHRS and CDR2 is YFSETQ in the germline V gene. The chain's CDR3 is CASSPPDRYSYEQYF. DNA of the CDR3: TGCGCCAGCAGCCCCCCTGACAGATACTCCTACGAGCAGTACTTC.

The chain recombines TRBV27 with TRBJ2-2, with a possible D match to TRBD2 (6 bases). Germline V gene data show CDR1 as MNHEY and CDR2 as SMNVEV (reference sequence). Trimming took off 6 bases at V and 4 bases at J, with 18 bases between the two ends. This CDR3 region has 16 residues. CDR3 DNA: TGTGCCAGCAGCCCCGCTGGCGGGGCCTTCACCGGGGAGCTGTTTTTT. This sequence encodes CASSPAGGAFTGELFF.

This clone was seen a single time. The chain combines TRBV27 with TRBJ1-6; 10 positions match TRBD1. CDR1 is MNHEY, CDR2 SMNVEV, per germline (reference sequence). V was clipped by 2 bases and J by 7 bases; unmatched bases: 5. The CDR3 is made up of 16 amino acids. CDR3 nucleotides: TGTGCCAGCAGTTTAAGACAGGGGGCGCAGAATTCACCCCTCCACTTT. Translated: CASSLRQGAQNSPLHF.

The chain uses TRBV5-6 and TRBJ1-1; 11 bases agree with TRBD1. The CDR3 consists of 12 residues. CDR1 and CDR2 from the germline V gene are SGHDT and YYEEEE. The J segment lost 11 bases and the V segment lost 3 bases, leaving 3 bases of the junction unmatched. The CDR3 DNA follows: TGTGCCAGCAGCTCCGGGACAGGGGGGGCTTTCTTT. It yields the protein CASSSGTGGAFF.

The chain recombines TRBV5-1 with TRBJ1-5; D possibly corresponds to TRBD1 (6 bases). V was clipped by 1 base and J by 4 bases, with 12 bases between them. The CDR3 has 15 residues. Germline V lookup: CDR1 SGHRS, CDR2 YFSETQ. CDR3 sequence (DNA): TGCGCCAGCAGCTTGACAGGGAAGCCTAATCAGCCCCAGCATTTT. It yields the protein CASSLTGKPNQPQHF.

In its sample, this clone was seen once. The chain recombines TRBV5-6 with TRBJ2-4, with D maybe TRBD2 (6 bases). Deletions cut 3 bases from V and 9 bases from J, with 16 bases between. The length of the CDR3 is 14 residues. From germline, CDR1 is SGHDT and CDR2 YYEEEE. CDR3 DNA sequence: TGTGCCAGCAGCTCCACCTTTGGGGGGTCCATTCAGTACTTC. Translation: CASSSTFGGSIQYF.

This clone was found once. The V and J genes are TRBV9 and TRBJ2-1, with TRBD2 matching 7 bases. The CDR3 is 15 amino acids. The V segment lost 4 bases and the J segment 4 bases; nucleotides outside the gene matches: 8. Germline CDR1 is SGDLS and CDR2 is YYNGEE. This CDR3 reads CASSSHSGQYNEQFF. The CDR3 DNA follows: TGTGCCAGCAGCTCCCATAGCGGGCAATACAATGAGCAGTTCTTC.